What follows are 28 T cell receptor beta chains derived from one specimen sequenced in a study of cytomegalovirus exposure and HLA in healthy donors. The PCR made use of 60 Vbeta and 13 Jbeta primers. Assay: immunoSEQ multiplex PCR; the TCRdb copy retains only in-frame clones and omits some. This sample has some 100,000 clones, with roughly 78% found just once. The sequenced sample was PBMCs. The receptor set was obtained from a woman in her 40s in good health and CMV-seropositive.

This rearrangement joins TRBV6-6 to TRBJ2-5, with 12 bases identical to TRBD2. The germline CDR1 and CDR2 sequences are MNHNY and SVGAGI (reference sequence). The J segment lost 4 bases and the V segment lost 2 bases, leaving 2 bases of the junction unmatched. The length of the CDR3 is 15 residues. CDR3 region: CASSYGLAGSETQYF. The CDR3 nucleotides read TGTGCCAGCAGTTACGGACTAGCGGGATCAGAGACCCAGTACTTC.

In its sample, this clone was seen a few times. The chain uses TRBV5-1 and TRBJ2-7; a weak D match, TRBD2 (7 bases). The CDR3 covers 17 residues. Trimming stripped 0 bases from V and 5 bases from J, with 21 bases between. CDR1 and CDR2 (germline): SGHRS, YFSETQ. The DNA of the CDR3 is TGCGCCAGCAGCTTGGGGTACAGGGCGGGAGCGGCCGACGAGCAGTACTTC. Translation gives CASSLGYRAGAADEQYF.

V gene TRBV29-1 combines with J gene TRBJ2-2, with D maybe TRBD1 (6 bases). V lost 4 bases, J lost 0 bases, and 12 bases lay in between. The CDR3 has 15 amino acids. CDR1 and CDR2 (germline): SQVTM, ANQGSEA. The CDR3, as DNA: TGCAGCGTTGTGCCGACAGGCTCGAACACCGGGGAGCTGTTTTTT. Translating it yields CSVVPTGSNTGELFF.

The chain is built from TRBV27 and TRBJ2-2, with 9 bases identical to TRBD2. The germline V gene has CDR1 MNHEY and CDR2 SMNVEV (reference sequence). CDR3 length: 16 amino acids. With 4 bases clipped from V and 5 bases from J, the junction kept 8 bases outside the gene matches. CDR3 nucleotide sequence: TGTGCCAGCAGTTGGGGTGCGGGAGGGAGGACCGGGGAGCTGTTTTTT. Its protein product is CASSWGAGGRTGELFF.

The chain recombines TRBV7-9 with TRBJ2-5, with a tentative D call TRBD2 (7 bases). V was clipped by 5 bases and J by 5 bases, with 24 bases between them. Germline CDR1 is SEHNR and CDR2 is FQNEAQ (reference sequence). This CDR3 has 17 amino acids. The CDR3: CASSPPVGGLESETQYF. CDR3 coding DNA: TGTGCCAGCAGCCCGCCCGTGGGGGGGCTTGAATCGGAGACCCAGTACTTC. Using reference TRBV7-9 and TRBJ2-5 for the parts outside the CDR3, the full variable domain is DTGVSQNPRHKITKRGQNVTFRCDPISEHNRLYWYRQTLGQGPEFLTYFQNEAQLEKSRLLSDRFSAERPKGSFSTLEIQRTEQGDSAMYLCASSPPVGGLESETQYFGPGTRLLVL.

This clone was recorded once. This chain connects TRBV28 to TRBJ2-7; TRBD1 matches at 9 bases. Germline values: CDR1 MDHEN, CDR2 SYDVKM. J was trimmed by 5 bases and V by 6 bases; bases with no gene match: 11. This CDR3 region has 15 residues. The CDR3 nucleotides read TGTGCCAGCAGCCAACCCGGGACAGGGTCCCACGAGCAGTACTTC. This gives the protein CASSQPGTGSHEQYF.

This clone was picked up one time. The rearrangement joins TRBV4-3 to TRBJ2-7, with 10 bases aligning to TRBD1. Trimming took 0 bases from V and 5 from J; bases not matched to a gene: 7. The CDR3 consists of 16 residues. Germline CDR1 reads LGHNA; CDR2 reads YSLEER. DNA for the CDR3: TGCGCCAGCAGCCAAGATCGAGGGACAGGGGCCAACGAGCAGTACTTC. Translation gives CASSQDRGTGANEQYF.

V is TRBV6-5 and J is TRBJ1-3, with D perhaps TRBD1 (5 bases). The CDR3 contains 14 residues. Trimming removed 4 bases from V and 0 bases from J, with 7 bases in between. The germline CDR1 and CDR2 sequences are MNHEY and SVGAGI. CDR3 DNA sequence: TGTGCCAGCAGTTTCGACAGCTCTGGAAACACCATATATTTT. Its protein is CASSFDSSGNTIYF.

V usage is TRBV7-2 and J usage is TRBJ2-4, with D hard to call. Trimming removed 1 base from V and 1 base from J, with 11 bases in between. CDR3 length: 16 amino acids. CDR1 and CDR2 (germline): SGHTA, FQGNSA. CDR3 residues: CASSLERFTAKNIQYF. DNA for the CDR3: TGTGCCAGCAGCTTAGAGAGGTTCACGGCCAAAAACATTCAGTACTTC.

V is TRBV7-9 and J is TRBJ2-5; unclear D gene. Germline V gene lookup returns CDR1 SEHNR and CDR2 FQNEAQ (reference sequence). V was trimmed by 6 bases and J by 1 base, leaving 18 bases between them. This CDR3 spans 16 amino acids. CDR3 in amino acids: CASRSDISLSQETQYF. The CDR3 nucleotides read TGTGCCAGCAGATCCGACATTTCCCTTTCCCAAGAGACCCAGTACTTC.

Notes on this clone: This CDR3 is also generated by other DNA sequences in the sample. The gene calls are TRBV4-3 and TRBJ2-1; 8 nucleotides align to TRBD1. Germline assignment: CDR1 LGHNA and CDR2 YSLEER. V shed 0 bases and J 4 bases; nucleotides not matched to a gene: 5. The CDR3 is 16 residues long. In DNA form, the CDR3 reads TGCGCCAGCAGCCAAGATCGGACAGGGTTTTACAATGAGCAGTTCTTC. Amino acid sequence: CASSQDRTGFYNEQFF.

V gene TRBV5-4 combines with J gene TRBJ2-3, with TRBD1 matching 7 bases. Unmatched junction bases numbered 3, after V lost 0 bases and J lost 2 bases. Germline V gene sequence: CDR1 SGHNT, CDR2 YYREEE (reference sequence). The CDR3 is 15 residues long. CDR3 sequence reads: CASSLDRGYTDTQYF. The CDR3 region has the DNA TGTGCCAGCAGCTTGGACAGGGGTTACACAGATACGCAGTATTTT.

The chain employs TRBV21-1 and TRBJ2-1; the D call TRBD2 from the table was never checked on the DNA. TRBV21-1 is noted as a pseudogene. This CDR3 is built from 18 residues. The CDR3 sequence: CASSKALWGGSSYNEQFF. The CDR3, as DNA: TGTGCCAGCAGCAAAGCGCTTTGGGGCGGGAGCTCCTACAATGAGCAGTTCTTC.

The chain carries TRBV7-3 and TRBJ2-3, with D maybe TRBD2 (6 bases). Germline V gives CDR1 SGHTA, CDR2 FQGTGA. Trimming removed 2 bases from V and 3 bases from J, with 9 bases in between. The CDR3 spans 14 residues. The CDR3, as DNA: TGTGCCAGCAGCTTAGGGGGGAGGACAGATACGCAGTATTTT. This gives the protein CASSLGGRTDTQYF. The full variable domain, its missing parts supplied by reference TRBV7-3 and TRBJ2-3, is GAGVSQTPSNKVTEKGKYVELRCDPISGHTALYWYRQSLGQGPEFLIYFQGTGAADDSGLPNDRFFAVRPEGSVSTLKIQRTERGDSAVYLCASSLGGRTDTQYFGPGTRLTVL.

The chain combines TRBV9 with TRBJ2-3; 8 nucleotides line up with TRBD2. Trimming took 0 bases from V and 2 from J; bases not matched to a gene: 2. The germline gives CDR1 SGDLS, CDR2 YYNGEE. This CDR3 comprises 15 residues. The CDR3 here is CASSVVSGTTDTQYF. CDR3 coding DNA: TGTGCCAGCAGCGTAGTTAGCGGGACCACAGATACGCAGTATTTT.

The V and J genes are TRBV6-5 and TRBJ2-7; D perhaps matches TRBD2 (5 bases). V was shortened by 1 base and J by 2 bases, with 15 bases between the two germline ends. The CDR3 has 16 residues. Germline CDR1 reads MNHEY; CDR2 reads SVGAGI. CDR3 in DNA: TGTGCCAGCAGTTACTACTTGTCTAGCTCGACCTACGAGCAGTACTTC. Protein: CASSYYLSSSTYEQYF.

In its sample, this clone was seen a few times. The chain employs TRBV5-1 and TRBJ1-3; D may be TRBD1 (6 bases). CDR1 is SGHRS, CDR2 YFSETQ, per germline. This CDR3 spans 15 amino acids. Trimming left V 0 bases short and J 8 bases short, with 15 bases between. CDR3: CASSLGPGAGDTIYF. CDR3 sequence (DNA): TGCGCCAGCAGCTTGGGCCCAGGGGCAGGGGACACCATATATTTT.

The rearrangement links TRBV9 to TRBJ2-3; D remains ambiguous. Trimming took off 2 bases at V and 2 bases at J, with 12 bases between the two ends. The CDR3 length is 15 residues. Per germline, CDR1 SGDLS and CDR2 YYNGEE. CDR3 in amino acids: CASSVSQSNTDTQYF. CDR3 sequence (DNA): TGTGCCAGCAGCGTTTCACAGAGTAACACAGATACGCAGTATTTT.

In regard to this clone: The sample carries other DNA sequences with the same CDR3. The chain combines TRBV6-5 with TRBJ1-2; a possible D gene is TRBD1 (5 bases). Trimming pared 2 bases from V and 4 bases from J, leaving 8 bases between. Germline V gene sequence: CDR1 MNHEY, CDR2 SVGAGI. This CDR3 has 13 amino acids. In DNA form, the CDR3 reads TGTGCCAGCAGTTACGACAGCTCCTATGGCTACACCTTC. This sequence encodes CASSYDSSYGYTF.

The gene calls are TRBV9 and TRBJ1-4, with TRBD1 matching over 8 bases. Trimming cost V 0 bases and J 7 bases; bases outside gene matches: 5. This CDR3 contains 15 residues. Germline V CDR1 and CDR2: SGDLS, YYNGEE. CDR3 sequence reads: CASSVGTGSGEKLFF. CDR3 coding DNA: TGTGCCAGCAGCGTAGGGACAGGGTCGGGTGAAAAACTGTTTTTT.

In DNA form, the CDR3 reads TGTGCCAGCAGCTCGACCCACAGGGACAATGAGCAGTTCTTC. Residues: CASSSTHRDNEQFF. This sequence joins TRBV5-8 and TRBJ2-1, with D perhaps matching TRBD1 (6 bases). The CDR3 consists of 14 residues. V was trimmed by 3 bases and J by 5 bases, leaving 12 bases between them. The germline gives CDR1 SGHTS, CDR2 YDEGEE. Filled out from reference TRBV5-8 and TRBJ2-1, the complete variable domain reads EAGVTQSPTHLIKTRGQQATLRCSPISGHTSVYWYQQALGLGLQFLLWYDEGEERNRGNFPPRFSGRQFPNYSSELNVNALELEDSALYLCASSSTHRDNEQFFGPGTRLTVL.

The V call is TRBV15, the J call TRBJ1-5; 10 positions agree with TRBD1. Losses at the gene ends were 3 bases for V and 3 bases for J; bases not matched to a gene: 2. The CDR3 sequence is 15 residues long. Looked up from germline, CDR1 is LNHNV and CDR2 is YYDKDF (reference sequence). The CDR3 loop is CATSRDRGTNQPQHF. As DNA, the CDR3 is TGTGCCACCAGCAGGGACAGGGGGACCAATCAGCCCCAGCATTTT.

The gene calls are TRBV7-8 and TRBJ2-7, with D maybe TRBD2 (5 bases). The germline V and J ends were trimmed by 6 bases and 1 base, with 13 bases remaining between them. The CDR3 is 14 residues long. Germline V gene data show CDR1 as SGHVS and CDR2 as FQNEAQ. CDR3 in amino acids: CASRLMAGSYEQYF. For the CDR3, the DNA is TGTGCCAGCAGGTTAATGGCGGGTTCCTACGAGCAGTACTTC.

J is TRBJ2-3 and V is TRBV28; D is perhaps TRBD2 (6 bases). Trimming cost V 5 bases and J 5 bases, with 11 bases left between them. CDR1 and CDR2 from the germline V gene are MDHEN and SYDVKM. CDR3 size: 13 residues. CDR3 sequence (DNA): TGTGCCAGCAGTCCCACGGGGGAAGATACGCAGTATTTT. Amino acids: CASSPTGEDTQYF.

The genes are TRBV5-4 and TRBJ1-3; D is unresolved. V lost 2 bases and J lost 1, with 10 bases in between. CDR1 SGHNT and CDR2 YYREEE come from the germline V gene (reference sequence). This CDR3 region has 15 residues. The CDR3: CASSFEGWSGNTIYF. CDR3 DNA: TGTGCCAGCAGCTTTGAGGGATGGTCTGGAAACACCATATATTTT.

The chain links TRBV28 to TRBJ2-5, with 8 positions matching TRBD1. Per germline, CDR1 MDHEN and CDR2 SYDVKM. CDR3 length equals 15 residues. Trimming at V came to 4 bases and at J to 5 bases, leaving 9 bases not matched to a gene. CDR3 residues: CASSSGTGAAETQYF. The CDR3 region has the DNA TGTGCCAGCAGTTCGGGGACAGGCGCCGCGGAGACCCAGTACTTC.

The chain employs TRBV4-2 and TRBJ1-3; TRBD1 matches at 12 bases. The germline CDR1 and CDR2 sequences are LGHNA and YNFKEQ. The V segment lost 0 bases and the J segment 0 bases; nucleotides outside the gene matches: 6. This CDR3 is built from 19 residues. This chain's CDR3 is CASSQEGDRGLSSGNTIYF. The DNA of the CDR3 is TGTGCCAGCAGCCAAGAAGGGGACAGGGGGCTATCCTCTGGAAACACCATATATTTT.

CDR3 bases: TGTGCCAGCAGCCTCGGACTCCATAGCAATCAGCCCCAGCATTTT. Residues: CASSLGLHSNQPQHF. J is TRBJ1-5 and V is TRBV5-6; D is uncertain. The V end was cut by 4 bases, the J end by 0 bases, with 11 bases between. The CDR3 sequence is 15 residues long. Germline CDR1 is SGHDT and CDR2 is YYEEEE.